The 10 T cell receptor beta chains given below trace back to one sample, sequenced in a study of blood T cell repertoires in COVID-19. Using immunoSEQ multiplex PCR, the repertoire was profiled, and TCRdb retains in-frame clones only, with some absent. Of about 140,000 clones listed, about 85% are singletons. Sample: PBMCs or T cells enriched from blood (not recorded which). These receptors were taken from a woman aged 40-49 years who had recovered from COVID-19.

The CDR3, as DNA: TGTGCCAGTAGTTCAGGCAGGGGTTCCGTCTACGAGCAGTACTTC. This encodes CASSSGRGSVYEQYF. The V gene is TRBV19, the J gene TRBJ2-7; weak D call: TRBD1 (6 bases). CDR1 is LNHDA and CDR2 is SQIVND in the germline V gene (reference sequence). The CDR3 sequence is 15 residues long. The germline V and J ends were trimmed by 5 bases and 3 bases, with 17 bases remaining between them.

V and J are TRBV5-1 and TRBJ2-2; D is possibly TRBD2 (7 bases). V dropped 4 bases and J dropped 4 bases, with 14 bases sitting between them. There are 15 residues in the CDR3. Germline V gives CDR1 SGHRS, CDR2 YFSETQ. CDR3 region: CASSPGGAFTGELFF. CDR3 coding DNA: TGCGCCAGCAGCCCTGGGGGGGCCTTCACCGGGGAGCTGTTTTTT.

The chain combines TRBV7-6 with TRBJ2-1; tentatively, D is TRBD2 (5 bases). The CDR3 length is 16 residues. Germline assignment: CDR1 SGHVS and CDR2 FNYEAQ. V was shortened by 1 base and J by 6 bases, with 16 bases between the two germline ends. CDR3 region: CASSLELGWGANEQFF. CDR3 nucleotides: TGTGCCAGCAGCTTAGAGCTGGGGTGGGGAGCCAATGAGCAGTTCTTC. The full variable domain, completed using reference TRBV7-6 and TRBJ2-1, is GAGVSQSPRYKVTKRGQDVALRCDPISGHVSLYWYRQALGQGPEFLTYFNYEAQQDKSGLPNDRFSAERPEGSISTLTIQRTEQRDSAMYRCASSLELGWGANEQFFGPGTRLTVL.

This chain links TRBV29-1 with TRBJ1-1, with a possible D match to TRBD1 (5 bases). The length of the CDR3 is 13 residues. Germline V CDR1 and CDR2: SQVTM, ANQGSEA. V lost 5 bases to trimming and J lost 2 bases, with 12 bases between them. Here the CDR3 DNA reads TGCAGCGTTATGGACACAGGTAACACTGAAGCTTTCTTT. This codes for CSVMDTGNTEAFF.

There are a few counts of this clone. The rearrangement joins TRBV27 to TRBJ2-1; 11 bases fit TRBD2. V lost 3 bases, J lost 4 bases, and 5 bases stayed unmatched. The germline CDR1 and CDR2 sequences are MNHEY and SMNVEV (reference sequence). The CDR3 contains 16 residues. The CDR3 here is CASSFLAGGPYNEQFF. The CDR3 bases are TGTGCCAGCAGTTTTCTAGCGGGAGGACCTTACAATGAGCAGTTCTTC.

The V gene is TRBV11-2, the J gene TRBJ1-3; unclear D gene. CDR3 size: 16 residues. The V gene lost 1 base and the J gene lost 0 bases, with 10 bases spanning the gap. Per germline, CDR1 SGHAT and CDR2 FQNNGV. For the CDR3, the DNA is TGTGCCAGCAGCTTAGGTCTCGGGGTCTCTGGAAACACCATATATTTT. It is translated as CASSLGLGVSGNTIYF.

The genes are TRBV21-1 and TRBJ1-5; the D call in the table, TRBD1, was not verified against the DNA. TRBV21-1 is termed a pseudogene. There are 15 residues in the CDR3. The CDR3 DNA sequence: TGTGCCAGCAGCAAGTCGGGGACAAGCAATCAGCCCCAGCATTTT. It is translated as CASSKSGTSNQPQHF.

Regarding this clone: A junction boundary mismatches the germline segment, possibly from a read error. The chain carries TRBV7-7 and TRBJ2-7, with a possible D match to TRBD2 (6 bases). The CDR3 spans 13 residues. From germline, CDR1 is SSHAT and CDR2 FNYEAQ (reference sequence). CDR3 amino acids: CASSLSGDYEQYF. In DNA form, the CDR3 reads TGTGCTAGCAGCTTGTCGGGGGACTACGAGCAGTACTTC.

The chain is built from TRBV12-3 or TRBV12-4 and TRBJ2-5; unclear D gene. Deletions cut 6 bases from V and 1 base from J, with 9 bases between. CDR3 size: 13 residues. CDR3: CASRRLPQETQYF. The DNA for the CDR3 is TGTGCCAGCAGGAGACTCCCCCAAGAGACCCAGTACTTC.

J is TRBJ1-3 and V is TRBV30, with 7 nucleotides matching TRBD1. V was clipped by 1 base and J by 0 bases; unmatched bases: 6. CDR1 is GTSNPN, CDR2 SVGIG, per germline (reference sequence). CDR3 size: 16 residues. Here the CDR3 DNA reads TGTGCCTGGAGTGCCTTAGGGACAGCCTCTGGAAACACCATATATTTT. As protein: CAWSALGTASGNTIYF.